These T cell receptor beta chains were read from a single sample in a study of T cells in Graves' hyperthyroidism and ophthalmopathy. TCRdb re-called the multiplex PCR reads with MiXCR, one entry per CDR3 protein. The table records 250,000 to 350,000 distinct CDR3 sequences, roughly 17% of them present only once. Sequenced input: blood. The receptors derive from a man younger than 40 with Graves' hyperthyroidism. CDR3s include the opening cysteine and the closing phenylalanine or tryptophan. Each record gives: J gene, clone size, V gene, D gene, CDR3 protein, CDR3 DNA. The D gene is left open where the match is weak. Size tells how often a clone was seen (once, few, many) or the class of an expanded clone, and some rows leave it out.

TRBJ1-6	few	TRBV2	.	CASKRNLINSPLHF	TGTGCCAGCAAACGGAACCTGATTAATTCACCCCTCCACTTT
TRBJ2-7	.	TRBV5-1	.	CASTWTSGVVQQYF	TGCGCCAGCACCTGGACGTCCGGCGTGGTGCAGCAGTACTTC
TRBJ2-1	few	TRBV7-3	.	CASSRTVSAYNEQFF	TGTGCCAGCAGTCGGACAGTAAGCGCCTACAATGAGCAGTTCTTC
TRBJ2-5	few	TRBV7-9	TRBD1	CASSSRQGTAGETQYF	TGTGCCAGCAGCTCCAGACAGGGGACGGCGGGAGAGACCCAGTACTTC
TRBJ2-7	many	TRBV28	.	CASSPSTVPSSYEQYF	TGTGCCAGCAGTCCGTCGACAGTCCCGAGCTCCTACGAGCAGTACTTC
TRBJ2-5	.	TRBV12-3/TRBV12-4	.	CASSLTGTPGETQYF	TGTGCCAGCAGTTTAACGGGAACCCCGGGGGAGACCCAGTACTTC
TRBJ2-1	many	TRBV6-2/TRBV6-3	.	CASSYDSEQFF	TGTGCCAGCAGTTACGACAGTGAGCAGTTCTTC
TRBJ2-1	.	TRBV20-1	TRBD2	CSVTLAGTYNEQFF	TGCAGTGTCACTCTAGCGGGCACCTACAATGAGCAGTTCTTC
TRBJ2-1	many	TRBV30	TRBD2	CAWTEISGKYNEQFF	TGTGCCTGGACCGAAATCAGCGGGAAGTACAATGAGCAGTTCTTC
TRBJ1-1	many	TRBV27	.	CASTLGSAGTEAFF	TGTGCCAGCACCCTGGGGTCCGCGGGAACTGAAGCTTTCTTT
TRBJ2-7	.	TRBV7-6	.	CASSFSPQSYEQYF	TGTGCCAGCAGCTTTTCCCCCCAGTCCTACGAGCAGTACTTC
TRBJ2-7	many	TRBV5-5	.	CASSPNGQSWSYEQYF	TGTGCCAGCAGCCCAAACGGACAAAGTTGGTCCTACGAGCAGTACTTC
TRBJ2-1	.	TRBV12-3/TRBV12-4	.	CASSSRTGYNEQFF	TGTGCCAGCAGTTCCAGGACTGGATACAATGAGCAGTTCTTC
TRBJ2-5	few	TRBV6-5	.	CASSYEIQETQYF	TGTGCCAGCAGTTACGAGATCCAAGAGACCCAGTACTTC
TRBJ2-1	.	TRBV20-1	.	CSARDWLVDEQFF	TGCAGTGCTAGAGATTGGTTAGTCGATGAGCAGTTCTTC
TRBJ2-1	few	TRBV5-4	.	CASSFGQLHNEQFF	TGTGCCAGCAGCTTTGGACAGTTACACAATGAGCAGTTCTTC
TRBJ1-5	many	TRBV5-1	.	CASRKAYFSQPQHF	TGCGCCAGCCGGAAGGCATATTTTTCTCAGCCCCAGCATTTT
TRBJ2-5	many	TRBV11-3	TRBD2	CASSLGGDSGRAEETQYF	TGTGCCAGCAGCTTAGGAGGTGATAGCGGGAGGGCCGAGGAGACCCAGTACTTC
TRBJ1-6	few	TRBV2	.	CASKQEQDSPLHF	TGTGCCAGCAAACAGGAACAGGATTCACCCCTCCACTTT
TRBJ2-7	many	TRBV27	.	CASSLEGTGSYEQYF	TGTGCCAGCAGTTTAGAGGGAACAGGGAGCTACGAGCAGTACTTC
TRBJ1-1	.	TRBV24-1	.	CATRGGPAEAFF	TGTGCCACCAGGGGGGGGCCCGCTGAAGCTTTCTTT
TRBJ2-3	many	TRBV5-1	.	CASSFWGRGDTQYF	TGCGCCAGCAGCTTCTGGGGGAGAGGAGATACGCAGTATTTT
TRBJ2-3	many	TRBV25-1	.	CASSGRQGVWLAGGTDTQYF	TGTGCCAGCAGCGGTCGACAGGGGGTTTGGCTAGCGGGAGGCACAGATACGCAGTATTTT
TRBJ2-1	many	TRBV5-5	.	CASSFGGLYNEQFF	TGTGCCAGCAGCTTTGGGGGCCTCTACAATGAGCAGTTCTTC
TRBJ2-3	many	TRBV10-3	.	CAISVGRSGTDTQYF	TGTGCCATCAGTGTAGGGCGCTCGGGCACAGATACGCAGTATTTT
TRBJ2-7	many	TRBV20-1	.	CSARGTQGVMAYEQYF	TGCAGTGCTAGAGGTACTCAGGGCGTCATGGCCTACGAGCAGTACTTC
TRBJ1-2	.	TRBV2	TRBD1	CASSGQGFYGYTF	TGTGCCAGCAGTGGACAGGGGTTTTATGGCTACACCTTC
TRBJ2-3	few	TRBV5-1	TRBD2	CASGTSGAVTDTQYF	TGCGCCAGCGGCACTAGCGGGGCTGTTACAGATACGCAGTATTTT
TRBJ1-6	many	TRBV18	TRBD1	CASSYRGNNSPLHF	TGTGCCAGCTCATACAGGGGAAATAATTCACCCCTCCACTTT
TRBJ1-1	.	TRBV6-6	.	CASSYSVGGEAFF	TGTGCCAGCAGTTACTCCGTGGGGGGGGAAGCTTTCTTT
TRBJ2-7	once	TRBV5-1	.	CASSPAPWGTNEQYF	TGCGCCAGCAGCCCGGCCCCATGGGGAACGAACGAGCAGTACTTC
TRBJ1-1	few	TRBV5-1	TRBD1	CASSTQLTGGDTEAFF	TGCGCCAGCAGCACACAACTTACAGGGGGAGACACTGAAGCTTTCTTT
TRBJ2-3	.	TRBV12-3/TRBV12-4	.	CASGIPGLRTDTQYF	TGTGCCAGCGGCATTCCGGGACTCCGCACAGATACGCAGTATTTT
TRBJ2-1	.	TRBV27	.	CASSLSASYGGNEQFF	TGTGCCAGCAGTTTATCCGCGTCCTATGGGGGCAATGAGCAGTTCTTC
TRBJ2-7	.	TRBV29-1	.	CSVEGRDAYEQYF	TGCAGCGTTGAGGGGCGCGACGCCTACGAGCAGTACTTC
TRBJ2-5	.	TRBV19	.	CASSIVALETQYF	TGTGCCAGTAGTATAGTGGCTCTCGAGACCCAGTACTTC
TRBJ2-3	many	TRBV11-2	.	CASSLRLTEDTQYF	TGTGCCAGCAGCTTACGGTTGACGGAAGATACGCAGTATTTT
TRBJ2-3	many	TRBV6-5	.	CASSYSLDTSYGTDTQYF	TGTGCCAGCAGTTACTCCCTCGACACTAGTTATGGCACAGATACGCAGTATTTT